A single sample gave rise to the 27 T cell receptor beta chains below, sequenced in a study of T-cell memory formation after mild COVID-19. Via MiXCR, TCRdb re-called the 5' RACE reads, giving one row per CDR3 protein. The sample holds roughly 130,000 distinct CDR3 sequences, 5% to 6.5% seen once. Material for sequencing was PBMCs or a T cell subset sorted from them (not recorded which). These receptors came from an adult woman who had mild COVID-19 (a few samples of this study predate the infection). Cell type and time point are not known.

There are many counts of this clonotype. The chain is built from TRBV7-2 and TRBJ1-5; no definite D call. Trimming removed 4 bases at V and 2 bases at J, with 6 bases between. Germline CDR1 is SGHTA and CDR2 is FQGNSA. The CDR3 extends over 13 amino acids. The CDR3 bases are TGTGCCAGCAGCTACCGGGGCAATCAGCCCCAGCATTTT. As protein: CASSYRGNQPQHF. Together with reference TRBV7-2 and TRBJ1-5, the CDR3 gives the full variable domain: GAGVSQSPSNKVTEKGKDVELRCDPISGHTALYWYRQSLGQGLEFLIYFQGNSAPDKSGLPSDRFSAERTGGSVSTLTIQRTQQEDSAVYLCASSYRGNQPQHFGDGTRLSIL.

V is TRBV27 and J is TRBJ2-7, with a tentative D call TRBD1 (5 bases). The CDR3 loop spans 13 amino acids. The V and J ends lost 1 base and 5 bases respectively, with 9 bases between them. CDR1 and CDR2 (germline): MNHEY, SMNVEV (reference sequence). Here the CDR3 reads CASSLYQGHEQYF. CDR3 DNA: TGTGCCAGCAGTTTATATCAGGGCCACGAGCAGTACTTC.

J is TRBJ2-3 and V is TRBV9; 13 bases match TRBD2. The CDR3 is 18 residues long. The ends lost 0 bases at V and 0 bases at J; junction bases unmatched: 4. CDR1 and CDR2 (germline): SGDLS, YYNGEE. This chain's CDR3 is CASSVGLAGGPSTDTQYF. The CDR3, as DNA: TGTGCCAGCAGCGTAGGACTAGCGGGAGGCCCCAGCACAGATACGCAGTATTTT. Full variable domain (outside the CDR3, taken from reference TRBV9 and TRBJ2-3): DSGVTQTPKHLITATGQRVTLRCSPRSGDLSVYWYQQSLDQGLQFLIQYYNGEERAKGNILERFSAQQFPDLHSELNLSSLELGDSALYFCASSVGLAGGPSTDTQYFGPGTRLTVL.

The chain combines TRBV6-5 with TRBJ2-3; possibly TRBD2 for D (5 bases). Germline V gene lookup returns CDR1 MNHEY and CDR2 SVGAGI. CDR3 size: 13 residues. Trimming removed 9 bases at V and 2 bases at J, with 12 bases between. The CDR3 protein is CASKIRDTDTQYF. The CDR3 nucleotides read TGTGCCAGTAAGATTCGGGACACAGATACGCAGTATTTT.

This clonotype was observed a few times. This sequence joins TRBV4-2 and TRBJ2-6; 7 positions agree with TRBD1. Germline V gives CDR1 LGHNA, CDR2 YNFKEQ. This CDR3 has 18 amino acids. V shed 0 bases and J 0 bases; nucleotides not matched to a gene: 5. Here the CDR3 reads CASSQDRGQLSGANVLTF. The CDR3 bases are TGTGCCAGCAGCCAAGATCGGGGACAGCTCTCTGGGGCCAACGTCCTGACTTTC.

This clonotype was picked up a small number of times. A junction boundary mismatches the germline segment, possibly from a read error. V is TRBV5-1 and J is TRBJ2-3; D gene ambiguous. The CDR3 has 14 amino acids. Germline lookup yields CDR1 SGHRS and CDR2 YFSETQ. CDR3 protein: CASSSITPGFESVF. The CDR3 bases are TGCGCCAGCAGCTCTATCACTCCCGGGTTCGAAAGCGTTTTT.

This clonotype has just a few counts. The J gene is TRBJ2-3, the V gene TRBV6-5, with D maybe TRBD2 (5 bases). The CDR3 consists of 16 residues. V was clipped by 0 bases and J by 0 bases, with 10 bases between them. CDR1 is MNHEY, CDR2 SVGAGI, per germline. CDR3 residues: CASSYSGRLSTDTQYF. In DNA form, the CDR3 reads TGTGCCAGCAGTTACTCAGGGAGACTTAGCACAGATACGCAGTATTTT.

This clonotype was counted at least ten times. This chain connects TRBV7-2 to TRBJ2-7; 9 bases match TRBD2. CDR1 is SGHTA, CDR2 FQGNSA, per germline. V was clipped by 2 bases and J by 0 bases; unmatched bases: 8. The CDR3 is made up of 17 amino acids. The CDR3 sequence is CASSLPGLAWGSYEQYF. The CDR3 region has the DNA TGTGCCAGCAGCTTACCCGGACTAGCGTGGGGCTCCTACGAGCAGTACTTC.

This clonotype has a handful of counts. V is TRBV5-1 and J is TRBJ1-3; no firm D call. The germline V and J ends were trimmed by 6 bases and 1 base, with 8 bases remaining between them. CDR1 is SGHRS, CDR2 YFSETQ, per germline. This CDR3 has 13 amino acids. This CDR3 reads CASTTGSGNTIYF. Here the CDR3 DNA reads TGCGCCAGCACCACCGGGTCTGGAAACACCATATATTTT.

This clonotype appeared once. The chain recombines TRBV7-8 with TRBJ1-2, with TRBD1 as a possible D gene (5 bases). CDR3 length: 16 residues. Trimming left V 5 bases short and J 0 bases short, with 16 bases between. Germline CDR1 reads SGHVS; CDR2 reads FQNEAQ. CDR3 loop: CASSLGQAWANYGYTF. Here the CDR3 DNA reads TGTGCCAGCAGCCTCGGACAAGCCTGGGCTAACTATGGCTACACCTTC.

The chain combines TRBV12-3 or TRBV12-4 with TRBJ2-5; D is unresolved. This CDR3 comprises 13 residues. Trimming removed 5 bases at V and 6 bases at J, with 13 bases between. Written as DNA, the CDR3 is TGTGCCAGCAGTCTCTTCGGTGGACAGACCCAGTACTTC. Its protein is CASSLFGGQTQYF.

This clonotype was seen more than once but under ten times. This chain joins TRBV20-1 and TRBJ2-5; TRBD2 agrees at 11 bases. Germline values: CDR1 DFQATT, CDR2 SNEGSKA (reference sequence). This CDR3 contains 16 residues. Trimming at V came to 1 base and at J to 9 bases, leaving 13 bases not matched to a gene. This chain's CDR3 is CSARGASGGSRRPQYF. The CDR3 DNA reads TGCAGTGCTAGAGGCGCTAGCGGGGGGTCCCGGAGACCCCAGTACTTC.

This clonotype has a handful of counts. The CDR3 sequence is CAIREGPSTDTQYF. The CDR3 nucleotides are TGTGCCATCAGGGAGGGGCCTAGCACAGATACGCAGTATTTT. The V gene is TRBV10-3, the J gene TRBJ2-3; a possible D gene is TRBD2 (6 bases). The CDR3 is made up of 14 amino acids. Trimming left V 6 bases short and J 0 bases short, with 10 bases between. Germline CDR1 is ENHRY and CDR2 is SYGVKD.

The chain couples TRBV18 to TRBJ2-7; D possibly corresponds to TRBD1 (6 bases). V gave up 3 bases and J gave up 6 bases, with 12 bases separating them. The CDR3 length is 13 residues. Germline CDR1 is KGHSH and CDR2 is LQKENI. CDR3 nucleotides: TGTGCCAGCTCACCCCTAGGACAGACCGAGCAGTACTTC. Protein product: CASSPLGQTEQYF.

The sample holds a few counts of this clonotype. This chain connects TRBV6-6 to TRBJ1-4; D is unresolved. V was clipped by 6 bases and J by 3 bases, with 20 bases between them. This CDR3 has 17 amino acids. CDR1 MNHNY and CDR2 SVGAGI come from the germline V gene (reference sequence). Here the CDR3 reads CASRSRAGQRANEKLFF. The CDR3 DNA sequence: TGTGCCAGCAGATCCCGGGCTGGCCAGCGAGCTAATGAAAAACTGTTTTTT.

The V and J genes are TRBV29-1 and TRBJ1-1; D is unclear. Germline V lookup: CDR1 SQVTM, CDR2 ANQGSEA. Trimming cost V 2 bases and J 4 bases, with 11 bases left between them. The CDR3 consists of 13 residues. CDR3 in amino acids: CSVELRVGTEAFF. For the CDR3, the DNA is TGCAGCGTTGAATTGCGGGTGGGCACTGAAGCTTTCTTT.

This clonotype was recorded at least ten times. DNA for the CDR3: TGCGCCAGCAGCTTCGGCGTAGAAGAGACCCAGTACTTC. Its protein is CASSFGVEETQYF. This chain links TRBV5-1 with TRBJ2-5; D uncertain. This CDR3 comprises 13 residues. The germline gives CDR1 SGHRS, CDR2 YFSETQ. The ends were cut back, 2 bases at V and 3 bases at J, with 8 bases in the middle.

CDR3 DNA: TGTGCCAGCAGTGAGGACAGGGGGTGGACAGATTCACCCCTCCACTTT. Protein sequence: CASSEDRGWTDSPLHF. The V call is TRBV2, the J call TRBJ1-6, with TRBD1 identical over 10 bases. Germline V gives CDR1 SNHLY, CDR2 FYNNEI. The ends lost 3 bases at V and 8 bases at J; junction bases unmatched: 7. CDR3 length: 16 residues.

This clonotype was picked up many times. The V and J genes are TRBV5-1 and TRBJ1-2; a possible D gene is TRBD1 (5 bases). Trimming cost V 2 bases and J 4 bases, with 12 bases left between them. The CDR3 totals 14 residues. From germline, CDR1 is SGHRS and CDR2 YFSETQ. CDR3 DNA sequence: TGCGCCAGCAGCTTTGAGGGGAGGGCCTATGGCTACACCTTC. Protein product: CASSFEGRAYGYTF.

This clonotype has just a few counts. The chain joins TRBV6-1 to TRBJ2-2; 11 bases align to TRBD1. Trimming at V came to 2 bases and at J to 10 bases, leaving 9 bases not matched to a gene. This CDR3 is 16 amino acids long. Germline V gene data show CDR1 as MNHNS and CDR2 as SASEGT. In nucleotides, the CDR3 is TGTGCCAGCAGTGAAATGCCCGGACAGGGGGCGACGGAGCTGTTTTTT. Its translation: CASSEMPGQGATELFF.

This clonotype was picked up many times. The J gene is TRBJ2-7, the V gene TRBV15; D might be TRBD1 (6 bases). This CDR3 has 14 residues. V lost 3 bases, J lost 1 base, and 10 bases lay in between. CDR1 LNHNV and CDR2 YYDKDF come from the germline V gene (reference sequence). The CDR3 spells CATSSLRGSYEQYF. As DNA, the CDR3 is TGTGCCACCAGCAGTCTCAGGGGATCCTACGAGCAGTACTTC.

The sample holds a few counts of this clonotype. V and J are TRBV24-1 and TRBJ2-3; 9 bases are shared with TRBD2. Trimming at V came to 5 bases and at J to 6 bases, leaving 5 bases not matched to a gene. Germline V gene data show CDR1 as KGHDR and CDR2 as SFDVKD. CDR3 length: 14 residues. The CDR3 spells CATSGASGADTQYF. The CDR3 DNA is TGTGCCACCAGTGGGGCTAGCGGGGCGGATACGCAGTATTTT.

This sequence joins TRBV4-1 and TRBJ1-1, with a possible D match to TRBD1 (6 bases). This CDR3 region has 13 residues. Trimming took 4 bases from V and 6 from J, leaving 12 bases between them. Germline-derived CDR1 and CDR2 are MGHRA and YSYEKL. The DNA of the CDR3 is TGCGCCAGCAGCCCGGGGACACTAGCTGAAGCTTTCTTT. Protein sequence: CASSPGTLAEAFF.

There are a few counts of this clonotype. The DNA for the CDR3 is TGCAGTGCTAGTAAACCGGGACAGTCCTACGAGCAGTACTTC. It translates to CSASKPGQSYEQYF. This sequence joins TRBV20-1 and TRBJ2-7, with TRBD1 matching over 7 bases. Per germline, CDR1 DFQATT and CDR2 SNEGSKA (reference sequence). V dropped 3 bases and J dropped 1; count of bases not matched to a gene: 6. This CDR3 has 14 residues.

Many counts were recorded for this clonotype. Written as DNA, the CDR3 is TGCGCCAGCAGCACGGGACTAAGCACAGATACGCAGTATTTT. This codes for CASSTGLSTDTQYF. This chain joins TRBV5-1 and TRBJ2-3, with 7 bases matching TRBD2. The germline V gene encodes CDR1 SGHRS and CDR2 YFSETQ. The V and J ends lost 4 bases and 0 bases, in that order; junction bases with no gene match: 2. The CDR3 consists of 14 residues.

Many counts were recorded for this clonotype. The CDR3 loop is CSAWARGNSPLHF. For the CDR3, the DNA is TGCAGTGCTTGGGCCCGGGGCAATTCACCCCTCCACTTT. The chain links TRBV20-1 to TRBJ1-6; tentative D call: TRBD1 (5 bases). Germline V gene sequence: CDR1 DFQATT, CDR2 SNEGSKA (reference sequence). V shed 5 bases and J shed 7 bases, with 12 bases lying between them. This CDR3 contains 13 residues.

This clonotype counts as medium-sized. The CDR3 DNA sequence: TGCAGCGTTGCGGCGGCAGGGAACCTCTACGAGCAGTACTTC. Translation: CSVAAAGNLYEQYF. The rearrangement links TRBV29-1 to TRBJ2-7; perhaps TRBD1 as D (5 bases). V was cut by 4 bases and J by 3 bases, with 16 bases left in between. This CDR3 has 14 amino acids. Germline V gene lookup returns CDR1 SQVTM and CDR2 ANQGSEA.